This TCR beta chain stems from a study of blood T cell repertoires in COVID-19. On the study more broadly: Samples taken during acute and convalescent COVID-19 were collected in the United States, Italy and Spain. PBMCs, B-cell-depleted T cells, or T cells were the source of the cDNA or gDNA that made up the material.

Methods used by the authors: Reference gene primer amplification gave estimated nucleated cell counts. Measured with immunoSEQ multiplex PCR; TCRdb has only the in-frame clones, and not every one. V, J and clone size derive from that table, while D and trimming were established from the DNA sequence. The sample includes under 250,000 clones, 80% of them seen just once. Germline V CDR1 and CDR2: SGHTS, YDEGEE. CDR3 length: 18 amino acids. The junction had 17 bases not matched to a gene; V was cut back by 4 bases and J by 4 bases. The clonotype was recovered from a woman in her seventies with acute or convalescent COVID-19. Sequenced input: peripheral blood. The chain uses TRBV5-8 and TRBJ2-7, with 10 bases aligning to TRBD1. The CDR3 sequence: CASSAGLKDRGVLYEQYF. As DNA, the CDR3 is TGTGCCAGCAGCGCGGGCCTTAAGGACAGGGGGGTTCTTTACGAGCAGTACTTC.